Described below is a single TCR beta chain sequence and its context. The data stem from a study of blood T cell repertoires in COVID-19. Study-wide background: PBMCs, B-cell-depleted T cells, or T cells were the source of the cDNA or gDNA that made up the material.

CDR1 is SGHTA, CDR2 FQGTGA, per germline. V lost 2 bases, J lost 6 bases, and 8 bases stayed unmatched. The CDR3 loop spans 16 amino acids. Source study methods: Using reference gene primer amplification, nucleated cell counts were estimated. Clones were read by immunoSEQ multiplex PCR, and TCRdb kept only the in-frame ones, dropping some. The V and J calls and clone size come from that table; D and trimming were worked out from the DNA. Among some 280,000 clones listed, roughly 89% were seen once. Sample: peripheral blood. V gene TRBV7-3 combines with J gene TRBJ2-2, with 8 bases identical to TRBD2. This sequence originates from a woman in her forties who had recovered from COVID-19. This chain's CDR3 is CASSLLGLVGSGELFF. The DNA of the CDR3 is TGTGCCAGCAGCTTATTGGGACTAGTGGGGTCCGGGGAGCTGTTTTTT. The variable domain in full, with the rest retrieved from reference TRBV7-3 and TRBJ2-2, is GAGVSQTPSNKVTEKGKYVELRCDPISGHTALYWYRQSLGQGPEFLIYFQGTGAADDSGLPNDRFFAVRPEGSVSTLKIQRTERGDSAVYLCASSLLGLVGSGELFFGEGSRLTVL.